This entry lists 3 T cell receptor beta chains sequenced from one sample in a study of blood T cells in healthy people across ages. Primed by a sample-barcoded 5' primer and a J-beta primer mix, a second PCR proceeded for roughly 7 to 12 cycles. TCRdb reanalysed the 5' RACE reads using MiXCR and keeps one entry per CDR3 protein. The sample lists about 1.4 million distinct CDR3 sequences; 59% were seen once. Sequencing input: blood. Receptor source: a man in his late teens or twenties in good health.

The rearrangement links TRBV4-1 to TRBJ2-5; no firm D call. The J call may be in error: the DNA end matches TRBJ2-7 better. Germline values: CDR1 MGHRA, CDR2 YSYEKL. The CDR3 contains 14 residues. CDR3 sequence (DNA): TGCGCCAGCAGCCAAGATTCTACGTTCTACGAGCAGTACTTC. As protein: CASSQDSTFYEQYF.

For the CDR3, the DNA is TGTGCCAGCACCCGGAGCTCTGGAAACACCATATATTTT. Translation gives CASTRSSGNTIYF. This chain connects TRBV6-2 or TRBV6-3 to TRBJ1-3; D call uncertain. V lost 7 bases, J lost 0 bases, and 7 bases lay in between. CDR3 length: 13 residues. Per the germline V gene, CDR1 is MNHEY and CDR2 is SVGEGT.

The chain combines TRBV25-1 with TRBJ2-1; TRBD1 matches at 9 bases. The germline V gene encodes CDR1 MGHDK and CDR2 SYGVNS. V shed 7 bases and J 6 bases; nucleotides not matched to a gene: 7. This CDR3 has 14 residues. The CDR3 bases are TGTGCCAGCATGTCCCCGACAGGGGGCAATGAGCAGTTCTTC. Encoded protein: CASMSPTGGNEQFF.